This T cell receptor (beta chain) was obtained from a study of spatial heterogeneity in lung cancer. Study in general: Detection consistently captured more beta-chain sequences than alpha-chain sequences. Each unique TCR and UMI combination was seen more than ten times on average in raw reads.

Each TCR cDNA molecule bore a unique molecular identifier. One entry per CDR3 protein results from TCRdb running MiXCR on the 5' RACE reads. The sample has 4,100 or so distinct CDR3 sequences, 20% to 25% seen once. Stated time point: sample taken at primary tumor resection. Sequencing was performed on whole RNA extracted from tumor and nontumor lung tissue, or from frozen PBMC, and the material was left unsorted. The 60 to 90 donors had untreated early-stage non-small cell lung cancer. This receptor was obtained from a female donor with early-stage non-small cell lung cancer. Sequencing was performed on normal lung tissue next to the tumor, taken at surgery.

CDR3 loop: CASSFSLASSYNEQFF. The CDR3 DNA sequence: TGTGCCAGCAGCTTCTCACTAGCGTCCTCCTACAATGAGCAGTTCTTC. The chain employs TRBV7-2 and TRBJ2-1; 7 nucleotides align to TRBD2. Germline CDR1 and CDR2: SGHTA and FQGNSA. The CDR3 contains 16 residues. V was pared by 3 bases and J by 0 bases, with 5 bases of the junction left unmatched.